These 24 T cell receptor beta chains came from one sample sequenced in a study of graft-versus-host responses after intestinal transplantation. The antigens for these receptors are not known. Libraries were prepared by immunoSEQ multiplex PCR; TCRdb keeps only in-frame clonotypes and omits some of them. The table shows approximately 130,000 clones, with around nine tenths occurring only once. Sequenced material: unstimulated CD4+ T cells sorted from spleen or lymph node cells, taken before intestinal transplant. The source is a human donor who received an intestinal transplant.

This clone came up a few times. The chain recombines TRBV11-3 with TRBJ1-6; TRBD1 aligns across 8 bases. Per germline, CDR1 SGHNT and CDR2 YENEEA. V gave up 0 bases and J gave up 7 bases; unmatched junction bases: 5. The CDR3 length is 16 residues. The CDR3: CASSLDWTGQNSPLHF. The CDR3 coding sequence is TGTGCCAGCAGCTTAGATTGGACAGGGCAAAATTCACCCCTCCACTTT.

The DNA for the CDR3 is TGTGCCAGCAGTGAGAGGACAGGGCGATCCACCGGGGAGCTGTTTTTT. Translating gives CASSERTGRSTGELFF. The chain couples TRBV6-1 to TRBJ2-2; TRBD1 matches 8 bases. CDR3 size: 16 residues. Germline V lookup: CDR1 MNHNS, CDR2 SASEGT. Trimming at V came to 3 bases and at J to 4 bases, leaving 7 bases not matched to a gene.

J is TRBJ1-1 and V is TRBV11-2; D gene ambiguous. The CDR3 runs to 12 residues. Germline CDR1 SGHAT, CDR2 FQNNGV. The V end was cut by 0 bases, the J end by 3 bases, with 2 bases between. CDR3 sequence: CASSLDYTEAFF. Here the CDR3 DNA reads TGTGCCAGCAGCTTAGATTACACTGAAGCTTTCTTT.

The chain employs TRBV5-1 and TRBJ1-1; D gene unclear. There are 15 residues in the CDR3. The germline V gene has CDR1 SGHRS and CDR2 YFSETQ. V was cut by 0 bases and J by 1 base, with 10 bases left in between. The CDR3 region is CASSLEPGRNTEAFF. CDR3 nucleotide sequence: TGCGCCAGCAGCTTGGAACCCGGCAGGAACACTGAAGCTTTCTTT.

The genes are TRBV11-3 and TRBJ2-2; the D is unclear. Germline V lookup: CDR1 SGHNT, CDR2 YENEEA. V lost 3 bases, J lost 6 bases, and 5 bases lay in between. The CDR3 has 12 residues. CDR3 loop: CASSFRAGELFF. The CDR3 nucleotides read TGTGCCAGCAGCTTCAGAGCCGGGGAGCTGTTTTTT.

This clone was counted a single time. The chain couples TRBV6-5 to TRBJ2-7; D tentatively reads TRBD1 or TRBD2 (5 bases each). CDR3 length: 15 amino acids. V gave up 5 bases and J gave up 1 base, with 15 bases separating them. Germline-derived CDR1 and CDR2 are MNHEY and SVGAGI. CDR3 amino acids: CASSGRDAGSYEQYF. The DNA of the CDR3 is TGTGCCAGCAGTGGCCGGGACGCAGGGTCCTACGAGCAGTACTTC.

The V call is TRBV6-6, the J call TRBJ1-1; D remains ambiguous. Germline-derived CDR1 and CDR2 are MNHNY and SVGAGI (reference sequence). CDR3 length equals 13 residues. Trimming cost V 7 bases and J 1 base, with 10 bases left between them. The DNA of the CDR3 is TGTGCCAGCAATAGAGGGCCGAACACTGAAGCTTTCTTT. Its protein is CASNRGPNTEAFF.

The rearrangement joins TRBV2 to TRBJ2-3, with D tentatively TRBD1 (6 bases). V lost 5 bases and J lost 3, with 12 bases in between. Germline-derived CDR1 and CDR2 are SNHLY and FYNNEI. CDR3 length: 14 residues. In nucleotides, the CDR3 is TGTGCCAGCAGTTTGGGGACACGGACAGATACGCAGTATTTT. The encoded protein is CASSLGTRTDTQYF. Full variable domain (outside the CDR3, taken from reference TRBV2 and TRBJ2-3): EPEVTQTPSHQVTQMGQEVILRCVPISNHLYFYWYRQILGQKVEFLVSFYNNEISEKSEIFDDQFSVERPDGSNFTLKIRSTKLEDSAMYFCASSLGTRTDTQYFGPGTRLTVL.

This chain joins TRBV11-1 and TRBJ2-5; tentatively, D is TRBD1 (5 bases). The end of the DNA fits TRBJ2-7 better, so the J call may be wrong. Germline lookup yields CDR1 SGHAT and CDR2 FQDESV (reference sequence). The CDR3 contains 13 residues. CDR3 coding DNA: TGTGCCAGCAGCCCCGGCCCACAGGACGAGCAGTACTTC. It is translated as CASSPGPQDEQYF.

The CDR3 DNA reads as TGTGCCAGCAGCTTATTGGGACAGGGAAACATTCAGTACTTC. It codes for CASSLLGQGNIQYF. The chain employs TRBV11-2 and TRBJ2-4; TRBD1 aligns across 9 bases. V dropped 2 bases and J dropped 6; count of bases not matched to a gene: 2. Germline-derived CDR1 and CDR2 are SGHAT and FQNNGV. This CDR3 has 14 residues. The full variable domain, in which reference TRBV11-2 and TRBJ2-4 provide the parts outside the CDR3, is EAGVAQSPRYKIIEKRQSVAFWCNPISGHATLYWYQQILGQGPKLLIQFQNNGVVDDSQLPKDRFSAERLKGVDSTLKIQPAKLEDSAVYLCASSLLGQGNIQYFGAGTRLSVL.

CDR3 residues: CAWSPRNTIYF. DNA for the CDR3: TGTGCCTGGAGTCCCCGAAACACCATATATTTT. The rearrangement links TRBV30 to TRBJ1-3; D not resolved. The CDR3 is 11 amino acids. The germline V gene encodes CDR1 GTSNPN and CDR2 SVGIG (reference sequence). The V end lost 2 bases, the J end lost 5 bases, and 4 bases lay between the germline ends.

V is TRBV6-1 and J is TRBJ2-5; 8 bases agree with TRBD1. Trimming cost V 6 bases and J 1 base; bases outside gene matches: 4. The CDR3 has 14 residues. CDR1 MNHNS and CDR2 SASEGT come from the germline V gene. CDR3 loop: CASRRTGSQETQYF. Here the CDR3 DNA reads TGTGCCAGCAGGCGGACAGGGAGCCAAGAGACCCAGTACTTC.

The genes are TRBV6-1 and TRBJ1-5; D unresolved. The CDR3 is 14 residues long. Germline CDR1 MNHNS, CDR2 SASEGT. V was shortened by 7 bases and J by 3 bases, with 13 bases between the two germline ends. CDR3 nucleotides: TGTGCCAGCAATGGAGGATCTTTCAATCAGCCCCAGCATTTT. Amino acids: CASNGGSFNQPQHF.

The V and J genes are TRBV7-6 and TRBJ1-2, with unresolved D. The CDR3 sequence is 14 residues long. CDR1 is SGHVS, CDR2 FNYEAQ, per germline. Between the trimmed V and J ends, which lost 1 base and 4 bases, there was a span of 10 bases. The chain's CDR3 is CASSLGAGSYGYTF. CDR3 coding DNA: TGTGCCAGCAGCTTAGGAGCAGGTAGCTATGGCTACACCTTC.

J is TRBJ2-3 and V is TRBV7-3; unclear D gene. V shed 8 bases and J shed 0 bases, with 15 bases lying between them. From germline, CDR1 is SGHTA and CDR2 FQGTGA. The CDR3 runs to 15 residues. This CDR3 is CASSPWGVSTDTQYF. In DNA, the CDR3 is TGTGCCAGCTCGCCGTGGGGTGTCAGCACAGATACGCAGTATTTT.

This clone appeared once. V usage is TRBV6-6 and J usage is TRBJ1-1; weak D call: TRBD1 (5 bases). This CDR3 is 13 amino acids long. Trimming cost V 7 bases and J 1 base, with 10 bases left between them. Germline V gene sequence: CDR1 MNHNY, CDR2 SVGAGI (reference sequence). The CDR3, as DNA: TGTGCCAGCACCAACGGACAGAACACTGAAGCTTTCTTT. Its protein product is CASTNGQNTEAFF.

J is TRBJ1-4 and V is TRBV15; the D is unclear. The CDR3 runs to 17 residues. V was cut by 1 base and J by 0 bases, with 12 bases left in between. The germline V gene has CDR1 LNHNV and CDR2 YYDKDF (reference sequence). DNA for the CDR3: TGTGCCACCAGCAGAGTACCCCCTCGGGCAACTAATGAAAAACTGTTTTTT. Protein: CATSRVPPRATNEKLFF.

The chain employs TRBV6-6 and TRBJ2-3; TRBD2 agrees at 7 bases. The CDR3 is 15 residues long. The trim removed 2 bases at V and 5 bases at J, leaving 7 bases unmatched. CDR1 and CDR2 (germline): MNHNY, SVGAGI (reference sequence). CDR3 coding DNA: TGTGCCAGCAGTTACGGTCGGGGGGACGGAGATACGCAGTATTTT. This encodes CASSYGRGDGDTQYF.

V and J are TRBV5-8 and TRBJ2-7; the match to TRBD1 covers 7 bases. The CDR3 is made up of 16 amino acids. The J segment lost 4 bases and the V segment lost 4 bases, leaving 14 bases of the junction unmatched. Germline V CDR1 and CDR2: SGHTS, YDEGEE. Here the CDR3 reads CASSLKTGTAVYEQYF. The CDR3 DNA is TGTGCCAGCAGCCTAAAAACCGGGACAGCAGTTTACGAGCAGTACTTC.

There are a few counts of this clone. The rearrangement links TRBV7-9 to TRBJ1-3; no clear D gene. The CDR3 consists of 14 residues. Trimming removed 2 bases at V and 4 bases at J, with 9 bases between. Per germline, CDR1 SEHNR and CDR2 FQNEAQ (reference sequence). The DNA for the CDR3 is TGTGCCAGCAGCTTAAGGGCAGACGGAAACACCATATATTTT. Amino acids: CASSLRADGNTIYF. The whole variable domain, filled in from reference TRBV7-9 and TRBJ1-3, reads DTGVSQNPRHKITKRGQNVTFRCDPISEHNRLYWYRQTLGQGPEFLTYFQNEAQLEKSRLLSDRFSAERPKGSFSTLEIQRTEQGDSAMYLCASSLRADGNTIYFGEGSWLTVV.

The genes are TRBV2 and TRBJ2-7; TRBD2 might be the D (5 bases). Trimming took off 7 bases at V and 3 bases at J, with 10 bases between the two ends. There are 12 residues in the CDR3. Germline loops: CDR1 SNHLY, CDR2 FYNNEI. CDR3 sequence (DNA): TGTGCCAGCACCGGGAACTACTACGAGCAGTACTTC. It encodes CASTGNYYEQYF.

The J gene is TRBJ1-2, the V gene TRBV6-5, with D unclear. Per the germline V gene, CDR1 is MNHEY and CDR2 is SVGAGI. Trimming cost V 7 bases and J 7 bases, with 22 bases left between them. The CDR3 spans 15 residues. CDR3 sequence (DNA): TGTGCCAGCACCCAGACCGCGGGTGCCGGTGGTGGCTACACCTTC. Protein: CASTQTAGAGGGYTF.

J is TRBJ1-1 and V is TRBV5-6; D is undetermined. The V gene lost 0 bases and the J gene lost 0 bases, with 18 bases spanning the gap. The germline gives CDR1 SGHDT, CDR2 YYEEEE. This CDR3 has 18 amino acids. CDR3 residues: CASSLERQRARMNTEAFF. CDR3 coding DNA: TGTGCCAGCAGCTTGGAAAGGCAACGGGCGCGTATGAACACTGAAGCTTTCTTT.

The chain combines TRBV6-6 with TRBJ1-5, with 10 bases aligning to TRBD1. This CDR3 has 16 amino acids. Unmatched junction bases numbered 8, after V lost 5 bases and J lost 4 bases. In germline, CDR1 is MNHNY, CDR2 SVGAGI (reference sequence). This chain's CDR3 is CASSPSRDRGNQPQHF. DNA of the CDR3: TGTGCCAGCAGTCCTAGCCGGGACAGGGGTAATCAGCCCCAGCATTTT.